This TCR beta chain was sequenced during a study of identical twins. Findings and caveats of the study: Model-predicted out-of-frame TCR alpha sharing fell below observed values in monozygotic twins. Beta out-of-frame sequences showed weaker excess sharing between twins.

TCRdb fed the 5' RACE reads into MiXCR, producing one record per CDR3 protein. Of about 900,000 distinct CDR3 sequences detected, over 9% appear once; the ten largest clones hold around 1.5%. The V end lost 0 bases, the J end lost 7 bases, and 21 bases lay between the germline ends. This CDR3 has 18 amino acids. CDR1 is LGHNT and CDR2 is FRNRAP in the germline V gene. Turning to this clonotype: Its antigen is currently unknown.

The same data also went into a second study, on yellow fever vaccine responses in identical twins.

This TCR was recovered from a woman aged 18-29 years in good health. The chain links TRBV12-5 to TRBJ1-4, with a tentative D call TRBD1 (6 bases). The specimen was PBMCs. CDR3 DNA sequence: TGTGCTAGTGGTTTGGTATATACGGGACAATCAATAAGTGAAAAACTGTTTTTT. Its translation: CASGLVYTGQSISEKLFF.